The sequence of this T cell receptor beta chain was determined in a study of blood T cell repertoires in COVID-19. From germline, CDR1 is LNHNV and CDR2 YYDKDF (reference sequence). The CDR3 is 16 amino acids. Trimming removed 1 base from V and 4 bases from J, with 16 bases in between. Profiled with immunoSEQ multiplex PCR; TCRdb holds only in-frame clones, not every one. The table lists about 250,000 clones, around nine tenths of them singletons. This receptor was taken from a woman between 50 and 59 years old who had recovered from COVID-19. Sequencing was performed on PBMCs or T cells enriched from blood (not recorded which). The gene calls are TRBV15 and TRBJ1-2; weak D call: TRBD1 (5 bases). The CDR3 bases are TGTGCCACCAGCAGAGCAAATAACGACAGACGCTATGGCTACACCTTC. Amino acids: CATSRANNDRRYGYTF. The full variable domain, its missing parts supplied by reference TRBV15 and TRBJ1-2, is DAMVIQNPRYQVTQFGKPVTLSCSQTLNHNVMYWYQQKSSQAPKLLFHYYDKDFNNEADTPDNFQSRRPNTSFCFLDIRSPGLGDTAMYLCATSRANNDRRYGYTFGSGTRLTVV.